Below are 31 T cell receptor beta chains sequenced from a single sample in a study of neurological immune-mediated disorders. TCRdb ran MiXCR on the 5' RACE reads and lists one entry per CDR3 protein. The sample has approximately 100,000 distinct CDR3 sequences, around 3.3% seen once. The material sequenced was PBMCs. Every receptor here comes from a woman between 18 and 29 years old with multiple sclerosis.

This clonotype has ten or more counts. The rearrangement links TRBV6-6 to TRBJ2-2; D uncertain. Trimming took off 6 bases at V and 8 bases at J, with 10 bases between the two ends. This CDR3 is built from 12 residues. Germline CDR1 reads MNHNY; CDR2 reads SVGAGI (reference sequence). CDR3: CASSPPGGELFF. DNA of the CDR3: TGTGCCAGCAGCCCCCCCGGTGGGGAGCTGTTTTTT.

This clonotype was counted between two and nine times. The CDR3 nucleotides are TGTGCCGGACGATTAGGGGGAGTCACAGATACGCAGTATTTT. The encoded protein is CAGRLGGVTDTQYF. This chain links TRBV6-1 with TRBJ2-3, with D tentatively TRBD1 (6 bases). The germline CDR1 and CDR2 sequences are MNHNS and SASEGT. V dropped 11 bases and J dropped 2 bases, with 17 bases sitting between them. This CDR3 region has 14 residues.

The chain joins TRBV20-1 to TRBJ2-5; 8 bases align to TRBD1. The CDR3 sequence is 14 residues long. CDR1 and CDR2 (germline): DFQATT, SNEGSKA (reference sequence). Trimming removed 4 bases from V and 5 bases from J; junction bases left unmatched: 9. The CDR3 DNA reads TGCAGTGCTAATGGCAGGGGGCGGGCGGAGACCCAGTACTTC. Protein: CSANGRGRAETQYF.

The sample holds many counts of this clonotype. This chain uses TRBV5-1 with TRBJ2-1; D is undetermined. Looked up from germline, CDR1 is SGHRS and CDR2 is YFSETQ. The CDR3 loop spans 17 amino acids. Trimming stripped 5 bases from V and 0 bases from J, with 18 bases between. This CDR3 reads CASRRREPLSSYNEQFF. The CDR3 DNA is TGCGCCAGCAGACGTAGGGAACCGCTAAGCTCCTACAATGAGCAGTTCTTC.

This clonotype was counted ten times or more. This chain links TRBV19 with TRBJ2-5, with no clear D. This CDR3 is 13 amino acids long. The V gene's germline CDR1 is LNHDA and CDR2 SQIVND (reference sequence). Deletions cut 4 bases from V and 0 bases from J, with 6 bases between. This chain's CDR3 is CASSNADQETQYF. The CDR3 region has the DNA TGTGCCAGTAGTAATGCGGACCAAGAGACCCAGTACTTC.

This clonotype was recorded at least ten times. The V and J genes are TRBV6-1 and TRBJ2-7; 10 bases agree with TRBD1. Germline assignment: CDR1 MNHNS and CDR2 SASEGT. This CDR3 region has 16 residues. V gave up 4 bases and J gave up 1 base; unmatched junction bases: 7. Here the CDR3 reads CASSVRGTGASYEQYF. CDR3 DNA sequence: TGTGCCAGCAGTGTGAGGGGGACAGGGGCTTCCTACGAGCAGTACTTC.

This clonotype was observed a few times. The chain combines TRBV6-5 with TRBJ1-2; no reliable D call. CDR3 length: 13 amino acids. Trimming removed 2 bases at V and 5 bases at J, with 9 bases between. Per germline, CDR1 MNHEY and CDR2 SVGAGI. The CDR3 loop reads CASSYAPEYGYTF. The CDR3 nucleotides are TGTGCCAGCAGTTACGCCCCGGAGTATGGCTACACCTTC.

This clonotype was detected many times. The gene calls are TRBV10-3 and TRBJ2-5; D is perhaps TRBD2 (7 bases). Germline V gene lookup returns CDR1 ENHRY and CDR2 SYGVKD. This CDR3 has 13 amino acids. Trimming removed 4 bases from V and 7 bases from J, with 13 bases in between. In nucleotides, the CDR3 is TGTGCCATCAGTGGCGGGGGCGGAGGGACCCAGTACTTC. It translates to CAISGGGGGTQYF.

This clonotype was recorded many times. The V call is TRBV18, the J call TRBJ1-1; weak D call: TRBD1 (5 bases). The germline V gene encodes CDR1 KGHSH and CDR2 LQKENI. V was cut by 0 bases and J by 4 bases, with 15 bases left in between. The CDR3 is 16 residues long. CDR3 nucleotides: TGTGCCAGCTCACCACCCCTTCGGCAGGGCGCCACTGAAGCTTTCTTT. Translating gives CASSPPLRQGATEAFF.

This clonotype was seen at least ten times. This chain uses TRBV6-2 or TRBV6-3 with TRBJ2-7; either TRBD1 or TRBD2 may fit D (5 bases each). V was pared by 0 bases and J by 2 bases, with 20 bases between. CDR1 is MNHEY, CDR2 SVGEGT, per germline. The CDR3 length is 18 residues. In DNA form, the CDR3 reads TGTGCCAGCAGTTACTCAAGACGGGACGCCATTGACACCTACGAGCAGTACTTC. Amino acids: CASSYSRRDAIDTYEQYF.

This clonotype has at least ten counts. The chain carries TRBV29-1 and TRBJ2-7; D perhaps matches TRBD1 (6 bases). CDR1 and CDR2 (germline): SQVTM, ANQGSEA. V dropped 4 bases and J dropped 1 base, with 11 bases sitting between them. This CDR3 is 13 amino acids long. CDR3 sequence reads: CSVVSDRSYEQYF. In DNA form, the CDR3 reads TGCAGCGTTGTCTCCGACAGGTCCTACGAGCAGTACTTC.

This clonotype was seen many times. The chain has TRBV12-3 or TRBV12-4 and TRBJ2-7; weak D call: TRBD2 (5 bases). The CDR3 has 12 amino acids. Between the trimmed V and J ends, which lost 5 bases and 2 bases, there was a span of 7 bases. The CDR3 loop is CASSEGAYEQYF. Written as DNA, the CDR3 is TGTGCCAGCAGTGAGGGTGCCTACGAGCAGTACTTC.

This clonotype was counted ten times or more. The chain uses TRBV5-1 and TRBJ2-3, with no clear D. V was cut by 3 bases and J by 4 bases, with 12 bases left in between. Germline CDR1 SGHRS, CDR2 YFSETQ. The CDR3 extends over 14 amino acids. CDR3: CASSWRKDADTQYF. DNA for the CDR3: TGCGCCAGCAGCTGGCGCAAAGACGCAGATACGCAGTATTTT.

This clonotype appeared many times. This chain joins TRBV4-3 and TRBJ2-1; TRBD1 agrees at 8 bases. Trimming cost V 4 bases and J 7 bases; bases outside gene matches: 6. The CDR3 has 14 residues. Germline CDR1 LGHNA, CDR2 YSLEER. CDR3 DNA sequence: TGCGCCAGCAGCCTGGACAGGGTTCAAAATGAGCAGTTCTTC. Translated: CASSLDRVQNEQFF.

In the case of this clonotype: A much larger clone differs by one base, so this may be a read error. The V gene is TRBV27, the J gene TRBJ1-5, with 7 bases matching TRBD1. This CDR3 is built from 14 residues. Germline V gene lookup returns CDR1 MNHEY and CDR2 SMNVEV (reference sequence). The CDR3 spells CASSFGRGVQHQHF. For the CDR3, the DNA is TGTGCCAGCAGTTTCGGCAGGGGGGTTCAGCACCAGCATTTT.

This clonotype was found many times. The rearrangement joins TRBV20-1 to TRBJ2-1; no definite D call. CDR1 DFQATT and CDR2 SNEGSKA come from the germline V gene (reference sequence). The V end was cut by 0 bases, the J end by 10 bases, with 16 bases between. The CDR3 spans 14 residues. CDR3 nucleotides: TGCAGTGCTAGAGATCGGGCTAGTTGGTTAGAGCAGTTCTTC. This gives the protein CSARDRASWLEQFF.

There are many counts of this clonotype. CDR3 DNA: TGCAGTGCACCGACAGGGGGCTGGCAAGAGACCCAGTACTTC. This codes for CSAPTGGWQETQYF. The chain links TRBV20-1 to TRBJ2-5, with TRBD1 matching over 10 bases. The V gene's germline CDR1 is DFQATT and CDR2 SNEGSKA (reference sequence). V shed 6 bases and J 2 bases; nucleotides not matched to a gene: 6. This CDR3 contains 14 residues.

This clonotype was picked up many times. The V gene is TRBV7-2, the J gene TRBJ1-3, with 9 bases identical to TRBD1. V shed 5 bases and J 4 bases; nucleotides not matched to a gene: 3. The CDR3 is 14 amino acids. Germline assignment: CDR1 SGHTA and CDR2 FQGNSA. The CDR3 is CASSQDRGGNTIYF. CDR3 DNA sequence: TGTGCCAGCAGCCAGGACAGGGGCGGAAACACCATATATTTT.

This clonotype showed up many times. The genes are TRBV5-1 and TRBJ1-4; D is undetermined. CDR1 is SGHRS, CDR2 YFSETQ, per germline. This CDR3 contains 15 residues. Trimming cost V 4 bases and J 8 bases, with 18 bases left between them. CDR3 protein: CASSPSGIRGEKLFF. The CDR3 DNA reads TGCGCCAGCAGCCCATCCGGGATTCGAGGGGAAAAACTGTTTTTT.

This clonotype occurred many times. The chain recombines TRBV18 with TRBJ1-6; D uncertain. V lost 1 base and J lost 7, with 11 bases in between. Per the germline V gene, CDR1 is KGHSH and CDR2 is LQKENI. The CDR3 contains 15 residues. CDR3 nucleotides: TGTGCCAGCTCACCACTGGGCCCCCACAATTCACCCCTCCACTTT. Protein sequence: CASSPLGPHNSPLHF.

This clonotype was counted ten times or more. J is TRBJ2-7 and V is TRBV11-2; the D is unclear. The germline V gene encodes CDR1 SGHAT and CDR2 FQNNGV. V shed 7 bases and J shed 7 bases, with 26 bases lying between them. This CDR3 contains 16 residues. For the CDR3, the DNA is TGTGCCAGCATCCCAACACCACTGGCAGGTCCGGTGGAGCAGTACTTC. The encoded protein is CASIPTPLAGPVEQYF.

This clonotype was recorded many times. The V gene is TRBV7-2, the J gene TRBJ2-1; a possible D gene is TRBD1 (6 bases). This CDR3 is 13 amino acids long. Germline V gene data show CDR1 as SGHTA and CDR2 as FQGNSA. The ends were cut back, 5 bases at V and 7 bases at J, with 12 bases in the middle. The CDR3 protein is CASSTSDRNEQFF. CDR3 nucleotide sequence: TGTGCCAGCAGCACTTCAGACAGGAATGAGCAGTTCTTC.

This clonotype has at least ten counts. This chain joins TRBV6-1 and TRBJ1-3; D remains ambiguous. From germline, CDR1 is MNHNS and CDR2 SASEGT. V lost 2 bases to trimming and J lost 7 bases, with 6 bases between them. The CDR3 has 12 amino acids. CDR3 in DNA: TGTGCCAGCAGTGAAACTCGGAACACCATATATTTT. This gives the protein CASSETRNTIYF.

This clonotype was counted at least ten times. The J gene is TRBJ1-6, the V gene TRBV5-6, with D possibly being TRBD1 (5 bases). This CDR3 is built from 16 residues. V lost 2 bases and J 4 bases, leaving 13 bases between the germline ends. The germline V gene has CDR1 SGHDT and CDR2 YYEEEE. CDR3 nucleotide sequence: TGTGCCAGCAGCTTTAAGACAGCACTGTATAATTCACCCCTCCACTTT. It codes for CASSFKTALYNSPLHF. The full variable domain, rest sourced from reference TRBV5-6 and TRBJ1-6, is DAGVTQSPTHLIKTRGQQVTLRCSPKSGHDTVSWYQQALGQGPQFIFQYYEEEERQRGNFPDRFSGHQFPNYSSELNVNALLLGDSALYLCASSFKTALYNSPLHFGNGTRLTVT.

The table lists this clonotype with a few counts. V usage is TRBV20-1 and J usage is TRBJ2-1; D is undetermined. CDR1 is DFQATT, CDR2 SNEGSKA, per germline (reference sequence). Trimming took off 0 bases at V and 10 bases at J, with 19 bases between the two ends. The CDR3 runs to 15 residues. The CDR3 sequence: CSARDLEQPRKEQFF. The DNA for the CDR3 is TGCAGTGCTAGAGACCTGGAACAGCCACGGAAGGAGCAGTTCTTC.

This clonotype showed up many times. V usage is TRBV7-2 and J usage is TRBJ2-3; D perhaps matches TRBD2 (5 bases). Between the trimmed V and J ends, which lost 5 bases and 2 bases, there was a span of 14 bases. The CDR3 runs 15 residues. CDR1 is SGHTA, CDR2 FQGNSA, per germline. The CDR3 loop reads CASSGWTEDTDTQYF. The CDR3 nucleotides read TGTGCCAGCAGCGGATGGACGGAGGACACAGATACGCAGTATTTT.

This clonotype was seen repeatedly, ten times or more. The V and J genes are TRBV20-1 and TRBJ1-3, with a tentative D call TRBD1 (5 bases). The V end was cut by 1 base, the J end by 0 bases, with 10 bases between. From germline, CDR1 is DFQATT and CDR2 SNEGSKA (reference sequence). This CDR3 is built from 15 residues. Here the CDR3 DNA reads TGCAGTGCTAGAGTCCCCGGGGCCTCTGGAAACACCATATATTTT. Amino acid sequence: CSARVPGASGNTIYF.

This clonotype came up many times. The chain recombines TRBV20-1 with TRBJ2-7; possible D gene TRBD2, 6 bases. CDR1 and CDR2 (germline): DFQATT, SNEGSKA (reference sequence). V lost 4 bases, J lost 3 bases, and 10 bases lay in between. CDR3 length: 12 residues. CDR3 sequence: CSAMRDGYEQYF. Written as DNA, the CDR3 is TGCAGTGCTATGCGGGACGGCTACGAGCAGTACTTC.

This clonotype was observed many times. V is TRBV15 and J is TRBJ2-7; D ambiguous. The CDR3 is made up of 14 amino acids. CDR1 and CDR2 from the germline V gene are LNHNV and YYDKDF (reference sequence). V shed 5 bases and J shed 5 bases, with 16 bases lying between them. The CDR3 loop is CATSRARQADEQYF. For the CDR3, the DNA is TGTGCCACCAGCCGAGCCCGACAAGCCGACGAGCAGTACTTC. Combining the CDR3 with reference TRBV15 and TRBJ2-7 gives the whole variable domain DAMVIQNPRYQVTQFGKPVTLSCSQTLNHNVMYWYQQKSSQAPKLLFHYYDKDFNNEADTPDNFQSRRPNTSFCFLDIRSPGLGDTAMYLCATSRARQADEQYFGPGTRLTVT.

This clonotype was detected ten times or more. The chain links TRBV15 to TRBJ2-2, with 11 bases identical to TRBD1. Losses at the gene ends were 6 bases for V and 3 bases for J; bases not matched to a gene: 6. CDR1 LNHNV and CDR2 YYDKDF come from the germline V gene (reference sequence). This CDR3 is built from 16 residues. The CDR3 DNA is TGTGCCACCAGGGACAGGGGGCGCTCGGACACCGGGGAGCTGTTTTTT. Protein product: CATRDRGRSDTGELFF.

This clonotype was counted at least ten times. The chain joins TRBV5-1 to TRBJ1-2, with D tentatively TRBD1 (5 bases). V was trimmed by 4 bases and J by 6 bases, leaving 13 bases between them. The CDR3 loop spans 13 amino acids. CDR1 is SGHRS and CDR2 is YFSETQ in the germline V gene. CDR3 residues: CASSPGPQDGYTF. DNA of the CDR3: TGCGCCAGCAGCCCGGGACCACAAGATGGCTACACCTTC.